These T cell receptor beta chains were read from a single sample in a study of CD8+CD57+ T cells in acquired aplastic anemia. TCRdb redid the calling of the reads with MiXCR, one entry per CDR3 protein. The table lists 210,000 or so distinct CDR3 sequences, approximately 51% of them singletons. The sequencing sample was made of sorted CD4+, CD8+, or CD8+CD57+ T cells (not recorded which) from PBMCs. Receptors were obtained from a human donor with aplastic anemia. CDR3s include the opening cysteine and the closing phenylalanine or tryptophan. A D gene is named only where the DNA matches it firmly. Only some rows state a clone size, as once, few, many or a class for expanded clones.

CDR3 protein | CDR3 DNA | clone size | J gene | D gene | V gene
CASTTSGGSDTQYF | TGTGCCAGTACGACTAGCGGGGGATCAGATACGCAGTATTTT | many | TRBJ2-3 | TRBD2 | TRBV19
CASNEDSFNQPQHF | TGTGCCAGTAACGAAGACAGTTTTAATCAGCCCCAGCATTTT | many | TRBJ1-5 | . | TRBV19
CASSVEVSTSTEAFF | TGTGCCAGCAGCGTAGAGGTCAGCACGAGCACTGAAGCTTTCTTT | . | TRBJ1-1 | . | TRBV7-2
CASSLAGDRGRDTEAFF | TGTGCCAGCAGCTTAGCTGGGGACAGGGGGCGAGACACTGAAGCTTTCTTT | . | TRBJ1-1 | TRBD1 | TRBV7-2
CATSRFLAGEQFF | TGTGCCACCAGCAGATTCCTAGCGGGGGAGCAGTTCTTC | once | TRBJ2-1 | TRBD2 | TRBV15
CASSLAGSYVLTF | TGTGCCAGCAGCTTGGCGGGGTCCTACGTCCTGACTTTC | . | TRBJ2-6 | . | TRBV5-6
CASSLGGKTNSPLHF | TGTGCCAGCAGCTTAGGAGGAAAGACTAATTCACCCCTCCACTTT | . | TRBJ1-6 | . | TRBV7-6
CASSGDRGSEAFF | TGTGCCAGCAGTGGGGACAGGGGGTCTGAAGCTTTCTTT | many | TRBJ1-1 | TRBD1 | TRBV2
CASERGIGGEQYF | TGTGCCAGCGAGCGGGGCATCGGGGGCGAGCAGTACTTC | . | TRBJ2-7 | TRBD2 | TRBV10-3
CASSSGRGGRDTEAFF | TGTGCCAGCAGTTCCGGACGGGGGGGCCGGGACACTGAAGCTTTCTTT | few | TRBJ1-1 | . | TRBV6-1
CASGCLASFDEQYF | TGTGCTAGTGGTTGCCTGGCCTCTTTCGACGAGCAGTACTTC | once | TRBJ2-7 | . | TRBV12-3/TRBV12-4
CASNRGLRDTEAFF | TGTGCCAGCAACAGGGGATTGCGAGACACTGAAGCTTTCTTT | many | TRBJ1-1 | TRBD1 | TRBV19
CASSGTGGNSPLHF | TGTGCCAGCAGCGGGACAGGGGGCAATTCACCCCTCCACTTT | few | TRBJ1-6 | TRBD1 | TRBV9
CSAEGLAGGPPTDTQYF | TGCAGTGCAGAGGGACTAGCGGGGGGGCCCCCCACAGATACGCAGTATTTT | many | TRBJ2-3 | TRBD2 | TRBV20-1
CASRRGGDTEAFF | TGTGCCAGCAGACGCGGGGGTGACACTGAAGCTTTCTTT | many | TRBJ1-1 | . | TRBV6-1
CASSMGGSSYEQYF | TGTGCCAGTAGTATGGGGGGTAGCTCCTACGAGCAGTACTTC | . | TRBJ2-7 | . | TRBV19